These 24 T cell receptor beta chains share one sample of origin, sequenced in a study of blood T cell repertoires in COVID-19. Repertoires were generated with immunoSEQ multiplex PCR, while TCRdb's copy carries only in-frame clones and drops some. The sample holds fewer than 650,000 clones, less than 90% seen once. The sample consisted of peripheral blood. All receptors come from a woman in her 50s with COVID-19, enrolled during active disease.

The rearrangement uses TRBV29-1 and TRBJ1-1; D possibly corresponds to TRBD1 (5 bases). Germline CDR1 reads SQVTM; CDR2 reads ANQGSEA. Trimming removed 5 bases from V and 3 bases from J, with 13 bases in between. CDR3 size: 13 residues. The CDR3 region has the DNA TGCAGCGTTTCGGTGGGGCAGTACACTGAAGCTTTCTTT. It encodes CSVSVGQYTEAFF. The variable domain in full, completed from reference TRBV29-1 and TRBJ1-1, reads SAVISQKPSRDICQRGTSLTIQCQVDSQVTMMFWYRQQPGQSLTLIATANQGSEATYESGFVIDKFPISRPNLTFSTLTVSNMSPEDSSIYLCSVSVGQYTEAFFGQGTRLTVV.

The rearrangement links TRBV19 to TRBJ2-3; 9 nucleotides match TRBD2. Per the germline V gene, CDR1 is LNHDA and CDR2 is SQIVND (reference sequence). CDR3 size: 15 residues. The V segment lost 6 bases and the J segment 3 bases; nucleotides outside the gene matches: 7. The CDR3 loop reads CASSFSGGATDTQYF. In DNA, the CDR3 is TGTGCCAGTAGCTTTAGCGGGGGAGCGACAGATACGCAGTATTTT.

V usage is TRBV3-1 (or the pseudogene TRBV3-2) and J usage is TRBJ2-3; a possible D gene is TRBD2 (7 bases). The germline V gene has CDR1 LGHDT and CDR2 YNNKEL (reference sequence). With 2 bases removed from V and 2 bases from J, the gap between germline ends came to 11 bases. The CDR3 has 15 amino acids. In DNA, the CDR3 is TGTGCCAGCAGCCAAACGGGGGGCACCACAGATACGCAGTATTTT. This codes for CASSQTGGTTDTQYF.

The J gene is TRBJ1-4, the V gene TRBV5-6; 12 bases match TRBD1. CDR3 length: 16 amino acids. CDR1 SGHDT and CDR2 YYEEEE come from the germline V gene. V shed 4 bases and J 8 bases; nucleotides not matched to a gene: 9. As DNA, the CDR3 is TGTGCCAGCAGCACAACCGGGACAGGGGGCGAGGAAAAACTGTTTTTT. Translated, it gives CASSTTGTGGEEKLFF.

The V call is TRBV19, the J call TRBJ2-4; D not certain. V lost 5 bases and J lost 0, with 5 bases in between. The CDR3 runs to 13 residues. Germline assignment: CDR1 LNHDA and CDR2 SQIVND (reference sequence). CDR3 amino acids: CASSELAKNIQYF. The CDR3 DNA follows: TGTGCCAGTAGTGAACTAGCCAAAAACATTCAGTACTTC.

Here the CDR3 reads CASRKTSGGADEQFF. The CDR3 DNA is TGTGCCAGCAGAAAGACTAGCGGGGGGGCGGATGAGCAGTTCTTC. V and J are TRBV5-4 and TRBJ2-1; 14 bases are shared with TRBD2. The CDR3 loop spans 15 amino acids. CDR1 is SGHNT and CDR2 is YYREEE in the germline V gene (reference sequence). V lost 5 bases and J lost 8; bases outside the gene matches: 6.

The chain joins TRBV10-1 to TRBJ1-1, with no clear D. The CDR3 is 15 amino acids. Per the germline V gene, CDR1 is WNHNN and CDR2 is SYGVQD (reference sequence). Trimming removed 3 bases from V and 6 bases from J, with 17 bases in between. The CDR3 loop is CASSESTGRAPEAFF. Written as DNA, the CDR3 is TGCGCCAGCAGTGAATCGACCGGGAGGGCTCCTGAAGCTTTCTTT.

This chain connects TRBV4-1 to TRBJ2-3; D is unclear. V lost 4 bases, J lost 4 bases, and 6 bases lay in between. There are 12 residues in the CDR3. Germline CDR1 and CDR2: MGHRA and YSYEKL. CDR3 sequence reads: CASSLRADTQYF. CDR3 DNA sequence: TGCGCCAGCAGCCTCCGGGCAGATACGCAGTATTTT.

V usage is TRBV25-1 and J usage is TRBJ1-1, with 8 nucleotides matching TRBD1. This CDR3 spans 14 amino acids. Germline CDR1 is MGHDK and CDR2 is SYGVNS. Losses at the gene ends were 8 bases for V and 11 bases for J; bases not matched to a gene: 16. This chain's CDR3 is CASQANGQGSGAFF. Here the CDR3 DNA reads TGTGCCAGCCAAGCCAATGGACAGGGATCGGGGGCTTTCTTT.

The rearrangement joins TRBV2 to TRBJ2-1; 11 bases align to TRBD2. This CDR3 has 15 amino acids. The V gene's germline CDR1 is SNHLY and CDR2 FYNNEI. V was pared by 8 bases and J by 7 bases, with 10 bases of the junction left unmatched. CDR3 DNA: TGTGCCAGCTCAATGACTAGCGGGATTGGGAATGAGCAGTTCTTC. It encodes CASSMTSGIGNEQFF.

This chain joins TRBV7-2 and TRBJ2-7, with 10 nucleotides matching TRBD2. The CDR3 spans 15 residues. Trimming at V came to 5 bases and at J to 1 base, leaving 5 bases not matched to a gene. From germline, CDR1 is SGHTA and CDR2 FQGNSA. The chain's CDR3 is CASSLSSGGSYEQYF. The CDR3 DNA follows: TGTGCCAGCAGCCTGTCTAGCGGGGGTTCCTACGAGCAGTACTTC.

The rearrangement links TRBV6-5 to TRBJ2-7, with D maybe TRBD1 (6 bases). CDR1 MNHEY and CDR2 SVGAGI come from the germline V gene. The germline V and J ends were trimmed by 5 bases and 0 bases, with 11 bases remaining between them. The CDR3 consists of 14 residues. Written as DNA, the CDR3 is TGTGCCAGCAGTCCGGGACACTTCTCCTACGAGCAGTACTTC. It yields the protein CASSPGHFSYEQYF.

The chain joins TRBV2 to TRBJ1-2, with 7 bases aligning to TRBD1. The CDR3 spans 14 residues. Germline values: CDR1 SNHLY, CDR2 FYNNEI. Germline trimming cut 5 bases from V and 4 bases from J; bases unmatched to any gene: 7. CDR3 protein: CASSPGTESYGYTF. Here the CDR3 DNA reads TGTGCCAGCAGTCCCGGGACAGAGTCCTATGGCTACACCTTC.

Details on this clone: In the same sample, other DNA sequences code for this CDR3. The rearrangement joins TRBV2 to TRBJ1-1, with TRBD1 as a possible D gene (5 bases). Germline loops: CDR1 SNHLY, CDR2 FYNNEI. The CDR3 has 13 residues. The V and J ends lost 5 bases and 5 bases respectively, with 12 bases between them. In nucleotides, the CDR3 is TGTGCCAGCAGTTTTCAGGGAGGAACTGAAGCTTTCTTT. Translation: CASSFQGGTEAFF.

As to this clone: A much larger clone sits a single nucleotide away, making a read error possible. V gene TRBV6-5 combines with J gene TRBJ1-1, with a possible D match to TRBD1 (5 bases). Deletions cut 4 bases from V and 1 base from J, with 7 bases between. Germline CDR1 and CDR2: MNHEY and SVGAGI. The CDR3 is 13 residues long. The CDR3 coding sequence is TGTGCCAGCAGTTTTCAGGGGAACACTGAAGCTTTCTTT. Amino acids: CASSFQGNTEAFF.

The chain has TRBV7-9 and TRBJ1-4, with D uncertain. This CDR3 has 15 amino acids. Germline CDR1 SEHNR, CDR2 FQNEAQ (reference sequence). Trimming cost V 4 bases and J 4 bases, with 13 bases left between them. The CDR3, as DNA: TGTGCCAGCAGCTCATCGGTAGGACTTAATGAAAAACTGTTTTTT. The encoded protein is CASSSSVGLNEKLFF.

The V gene is TRBV27, the J gene TRBJ1-1; the D is unclear. There are 13 residues in the CDR3. Trimming took off 5 bases at V and 2 bases at J, with 9 bases between the two ends. The germline V gene encodes CDR1 MNHEY and CDR2 SMNVEV (reference sequence). The CDR3 DNA follows: TGTGCCAGCAGTGGACGGGGAAACACTGAAGCTTTCTTT. Encoded protein: CASSGRGNTEAFF.

The J gene is TRBJ1-2, the V gene TRBV30; the D is unclear. Trimming left V 0 bases short and J 9 bases short, with 11 bases between. Germline values: CDR1 GTSNPN, CDR2 SVGIG (reference sequence). The CDR3 extends over 12 amino acids. CDR3 coding DNA: TGTGCCTGGAGTGTAGAGGAAAGGAGCTACACCTTC. Translation: CAWSVEERSYTF.

The chain carries TRBV16 and TRBJ1-1, with 7 bases matching TRBD1. This CDR3 has 15 residues. The V gene end was trimmed by 1 base and the J gene end by 7 bases; junction bases not matched to a gene: 9. Germline loops: CDR1 KGHSY, CDR2 FQNENV. The CDR3 spells CASSQLRQGVGEAFF. In DNA, the CDR3 is TGTGCCAGCAGCCAATTACGGCAGGGGGTTGGTGAAGCTTTCTTT. Supplemented by reference TRBV16 and TRBJ1-1, the full variable domain reads GEEVAQTPKHLVRGEGQKAKLYCAPIKGHSYVFWYQQVLKNEFKFLISFQNENVFDETGMPKERFSAKCLPNSPCSLEIQATKLEDSAVYFCASSQLRQGVGEAFFGQGTRLTVV.

The chain recombines TRBV30 with TRBJ1-3; D is unresolved. Germline CDR1 reads GTSNPN; CDR2 reads SVGIG (reference sequence). The CDR3 extends over 15 amino acids. V shed 2 bases and J shed 0 bases, with 11 bases lying between them. In DNA form, the CDR3 reads TGTGCCTGGAGTCTACCCGTATCCTCTGGAAACACCATATATTTT. This codes for CAWSLPVSSGNTIYF. Full variable domain (rest looked up from reference TRBV30 and TRBJ1-3): SQTIHQWPATLVQPVGSPLSLECTVEGTSNPNLYWYRQAAGRGLQLLFYSVGIGQISSEVPQNLSASRPQDRQFILSSKKLLLSDSGFYLCAWSLPVSSGNTIYFGEGSWLTVV.

The J gene is TRBJ2-5, the V gene TRBV6-2 or TRBV6-3; no clear D. Germline-derived CDR1 and CDR2 are MNHEY and SVGEGT. CDR3 length: 12 residues. Between the trimmed V and J ends, which lost 6 bases and 3 bases, there was a span of 8 bases. The CDR3 region has the DNA TGTGCCAGCAGCCAAATCAAAGAGACCCAGTACTTC. This codes for CASSQIKETQYF.

The chain joins TRBV6-1 to TRBJ1-2; tentatively, D is TRBD1 (6 bases). There are 15 residues in the CDR3. The ends were cut back, 3 bases at V and 2 bases at J, with 13 bases in the middle. Germline CDR1 MNHNS, CDR2 SASEGT. CDR3 DNA: TGTGCCAGCAGTGATCCGTACAGGGAGAACTATGGCTACACCTTC. Its protein is CASSDPYRENYGYTF.

The chain carries TRBV4-1 and TRBJ2-6; TRBD2 is a possible D gene (6 bases). Trimming removed 6 bases from V and 2 bases from J, with 8 bases in between. The CDR3 spans 14 residues. Germline CDR1 reads MGHRA; CDR2 reads YSYEKL. In nucleotides, the CDR3 is TGCGCCAGCAGGGAGGGAACTGGGGCCAACGTCCTGACTTTC. Amino acids: CASREGTGANVLTF.

The V gene is TRBV3-1 (or the pseudogene TRBV3-2), the J gene TRBJ1-5, with D unresolved. The CDR3 length is 13 residues. Trimming cost V 2 bases and J 0 bases, with 2 bases left between them. The germline gives CDR1 LGHDT, CDR2 YNNKEL (reference sequence). The CDR3 DNA reads TGTGCCAGCAGCCAATATAGCAATCAGCCCCAGCATTTT. It yields the protein CASSQYSNQPQHF.